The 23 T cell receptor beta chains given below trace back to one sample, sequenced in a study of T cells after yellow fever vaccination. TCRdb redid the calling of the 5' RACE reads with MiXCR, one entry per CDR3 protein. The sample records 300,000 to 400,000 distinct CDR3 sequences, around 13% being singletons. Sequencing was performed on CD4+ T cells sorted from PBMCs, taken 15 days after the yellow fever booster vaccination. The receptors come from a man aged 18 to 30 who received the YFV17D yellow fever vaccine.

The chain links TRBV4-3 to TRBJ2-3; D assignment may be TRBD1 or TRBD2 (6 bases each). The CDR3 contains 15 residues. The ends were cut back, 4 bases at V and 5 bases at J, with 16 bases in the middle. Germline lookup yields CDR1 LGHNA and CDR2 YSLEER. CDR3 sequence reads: CASSLIVGGIDTQYF. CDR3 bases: TGCGCCAGCAGCCTAATAGTGGGGGGCATAGATACGCAGTATTTT.

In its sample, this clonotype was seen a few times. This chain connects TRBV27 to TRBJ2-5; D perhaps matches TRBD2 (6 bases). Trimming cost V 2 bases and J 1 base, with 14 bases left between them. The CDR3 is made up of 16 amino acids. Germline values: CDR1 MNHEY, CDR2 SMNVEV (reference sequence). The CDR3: CASSLTIRDFQETQYF. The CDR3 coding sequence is TGTGCCAGCAGTTTAACGATCCGGGACTTCCAAGAGACCCAGTACTTC.

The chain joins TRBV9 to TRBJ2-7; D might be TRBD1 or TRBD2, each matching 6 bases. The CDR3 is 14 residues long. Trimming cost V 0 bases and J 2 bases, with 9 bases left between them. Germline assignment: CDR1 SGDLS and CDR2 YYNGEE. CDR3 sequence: CASSVVRGAYEQYV. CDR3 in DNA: TGTGCCAGCAGCGTAGTAAGGGGGGCCTACGAGCAGTACGTC.

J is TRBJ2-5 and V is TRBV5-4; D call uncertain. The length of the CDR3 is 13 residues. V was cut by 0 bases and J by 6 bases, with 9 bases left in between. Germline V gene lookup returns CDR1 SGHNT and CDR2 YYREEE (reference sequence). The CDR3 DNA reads TGTGCCAGCAGCTTGGTCACTTCCAAGACCCAGTACTTC. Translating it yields CASSLVTSKTQYF.

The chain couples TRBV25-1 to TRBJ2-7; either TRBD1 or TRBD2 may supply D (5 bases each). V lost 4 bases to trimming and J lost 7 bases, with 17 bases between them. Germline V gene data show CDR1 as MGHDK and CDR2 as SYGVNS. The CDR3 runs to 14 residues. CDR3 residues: CASSGEGRGSEQYF. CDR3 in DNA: TGTGCCAGCAGTGGTGAGGGACGGGGATCGGAGCAGTACTTC.

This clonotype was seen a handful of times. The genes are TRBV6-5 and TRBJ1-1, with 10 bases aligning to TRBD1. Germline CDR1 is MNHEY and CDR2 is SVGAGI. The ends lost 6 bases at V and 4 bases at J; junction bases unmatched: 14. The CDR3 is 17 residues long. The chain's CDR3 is CASRVTGGSGWVTEAFF. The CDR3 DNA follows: TGTGCCAGCAGAGTGACAGGGGGCTCGGGTTGGGTCACTGAAGCTTTCTTT.

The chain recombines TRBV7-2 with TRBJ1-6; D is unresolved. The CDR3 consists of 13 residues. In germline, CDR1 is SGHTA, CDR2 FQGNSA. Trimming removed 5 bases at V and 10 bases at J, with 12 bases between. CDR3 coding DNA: TGTGCCAGCAGCCATGACCCCGGCTCACCCCTCCACTTT. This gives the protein CASSHDPGSPLHF.

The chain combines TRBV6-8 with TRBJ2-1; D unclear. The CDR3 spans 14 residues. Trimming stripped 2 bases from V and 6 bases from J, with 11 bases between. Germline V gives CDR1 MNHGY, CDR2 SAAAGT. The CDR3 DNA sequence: TGTGCCAGCAGTTACCCCGAGCGTAGCAATGAGCAGTTCTTC. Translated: CASSYPERSNEQFF.

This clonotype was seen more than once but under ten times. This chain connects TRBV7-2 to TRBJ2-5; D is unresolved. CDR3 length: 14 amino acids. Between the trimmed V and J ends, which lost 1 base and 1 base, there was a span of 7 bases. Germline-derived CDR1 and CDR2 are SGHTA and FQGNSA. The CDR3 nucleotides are TGTGCCAGCAGCTTAGACCGGTTCCAAGAGACCCAGTACTTC. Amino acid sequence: CASSLDRFQETQYF.

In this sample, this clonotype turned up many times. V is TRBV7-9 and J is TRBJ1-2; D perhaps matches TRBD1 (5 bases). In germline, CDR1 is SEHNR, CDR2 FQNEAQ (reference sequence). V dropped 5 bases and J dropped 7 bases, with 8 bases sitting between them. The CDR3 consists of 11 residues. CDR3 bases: TGTGCCAGCAGCCCAGGGTTTGGCTACACCTTC. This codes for CASSPGFGYTF.

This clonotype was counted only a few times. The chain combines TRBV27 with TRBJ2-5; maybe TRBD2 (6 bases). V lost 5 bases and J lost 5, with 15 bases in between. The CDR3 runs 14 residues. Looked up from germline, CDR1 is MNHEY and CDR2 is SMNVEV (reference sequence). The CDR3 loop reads CASSKEGRGETQYF. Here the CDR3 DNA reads TGTGCCAGCAGTAAGGAGGGTAGGGGCGAGACCCAGTACTTC.

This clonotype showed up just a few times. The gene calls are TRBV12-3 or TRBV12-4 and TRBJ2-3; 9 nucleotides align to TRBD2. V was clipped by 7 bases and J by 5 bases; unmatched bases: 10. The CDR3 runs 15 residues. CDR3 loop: CASNHPAGGGDTQYF. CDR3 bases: TGTGCCAGCAACCACCCAGCGGGGGGAGGAGATACGCAGTATTTT.

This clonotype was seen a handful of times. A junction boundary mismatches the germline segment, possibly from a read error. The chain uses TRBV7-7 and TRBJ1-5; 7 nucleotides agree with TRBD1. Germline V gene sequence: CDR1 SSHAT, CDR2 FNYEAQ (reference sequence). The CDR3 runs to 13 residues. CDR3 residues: CASSTGDGQPQHF. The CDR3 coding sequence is TGTGCTAGCAGCACAGGGGACGGACAGCCCCAGCATTTT. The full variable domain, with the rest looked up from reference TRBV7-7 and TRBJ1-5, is GAGVSQSPRYKVTKRGQDVTLRCDPISSHATLYWYQQALGQGPEFLTYFNYEAQPDKSGLPSDRFSAERPEGSISTLTIQRTEQRDSAMYRCASSTGDGQPQHFGDGTRLSIL.

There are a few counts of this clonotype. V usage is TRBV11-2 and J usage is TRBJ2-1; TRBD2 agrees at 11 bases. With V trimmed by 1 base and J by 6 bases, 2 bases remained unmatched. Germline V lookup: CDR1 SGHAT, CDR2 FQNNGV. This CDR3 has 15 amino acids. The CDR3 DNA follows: TGTGCCAGCAGCTTAGGAACTAGCGGGGGCAATGAGCAGTTCTTC. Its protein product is CASSLGTSGGNEQFF.

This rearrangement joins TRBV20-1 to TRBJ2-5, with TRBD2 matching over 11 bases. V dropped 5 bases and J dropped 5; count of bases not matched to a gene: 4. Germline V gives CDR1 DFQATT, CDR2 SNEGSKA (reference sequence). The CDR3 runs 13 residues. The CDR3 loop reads CSACRTSGETQYF. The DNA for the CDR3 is TGCAGTGCTTGTCGGACTAGCGGGGAGACCCAGTACTTC.

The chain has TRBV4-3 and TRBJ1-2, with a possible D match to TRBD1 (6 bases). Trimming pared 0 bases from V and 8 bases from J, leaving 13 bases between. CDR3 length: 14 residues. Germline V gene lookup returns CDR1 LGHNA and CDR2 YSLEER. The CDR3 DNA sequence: TGCGCCAGCAGCCAAGATATCCTAGGGGGAGGCTACACCTTC. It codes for CASSQDILGGGYTF.

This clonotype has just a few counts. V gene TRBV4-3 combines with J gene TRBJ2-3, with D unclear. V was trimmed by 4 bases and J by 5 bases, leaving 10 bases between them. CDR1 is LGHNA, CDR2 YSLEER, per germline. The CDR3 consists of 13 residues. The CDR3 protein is CASSLQRGDTQYF. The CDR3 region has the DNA TGCGCCAGCAGCCTACAGCGAGGAGATACGCAGTATTTT.

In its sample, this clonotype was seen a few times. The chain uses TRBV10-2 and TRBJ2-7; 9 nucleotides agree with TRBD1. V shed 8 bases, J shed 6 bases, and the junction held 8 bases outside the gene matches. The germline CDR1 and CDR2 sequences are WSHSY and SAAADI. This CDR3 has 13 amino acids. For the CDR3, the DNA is TGCGCCAGCTCGGTTACAGGGGGCGGCGAGCAGTACGTC. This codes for CASSVTGGGEQYV.

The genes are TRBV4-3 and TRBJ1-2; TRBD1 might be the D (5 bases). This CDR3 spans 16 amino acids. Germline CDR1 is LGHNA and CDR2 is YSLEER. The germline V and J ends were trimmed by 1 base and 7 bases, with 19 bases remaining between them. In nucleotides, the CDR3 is TGCGCCAGCAGCCAAGGGCGTCAACGGGCACAGGCTGGCTACACCTTC. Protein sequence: CASSQGRQRAQAGYTF.

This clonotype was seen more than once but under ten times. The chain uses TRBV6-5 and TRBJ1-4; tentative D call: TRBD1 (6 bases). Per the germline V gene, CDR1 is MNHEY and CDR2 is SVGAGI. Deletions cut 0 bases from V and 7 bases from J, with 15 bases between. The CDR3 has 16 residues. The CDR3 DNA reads TGTGCCAGCAGTTACTCCTCGGGGGCTGGAGGTGAAAAACTGTTTTTT. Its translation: CASSYSSGAGGEKLFF.

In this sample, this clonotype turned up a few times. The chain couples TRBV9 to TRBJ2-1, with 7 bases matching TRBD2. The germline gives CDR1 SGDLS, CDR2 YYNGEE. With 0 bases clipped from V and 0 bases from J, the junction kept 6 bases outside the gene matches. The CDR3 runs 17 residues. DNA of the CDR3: TGTGCCAGCAGCGTAGCAGCGGGGCTACGCTCCTACAATGAGCAGTTCTTC. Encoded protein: CASSVAAGLRSYNEQFF.

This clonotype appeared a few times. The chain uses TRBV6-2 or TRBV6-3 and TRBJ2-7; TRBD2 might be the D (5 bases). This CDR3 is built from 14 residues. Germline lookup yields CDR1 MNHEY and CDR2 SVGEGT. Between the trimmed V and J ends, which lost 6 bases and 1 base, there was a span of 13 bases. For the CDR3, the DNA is TGTGCCAGCAGCCGAGCGGATACTTCCTACGAGCAGTACTTC. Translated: CASSRADTSYEQYF.

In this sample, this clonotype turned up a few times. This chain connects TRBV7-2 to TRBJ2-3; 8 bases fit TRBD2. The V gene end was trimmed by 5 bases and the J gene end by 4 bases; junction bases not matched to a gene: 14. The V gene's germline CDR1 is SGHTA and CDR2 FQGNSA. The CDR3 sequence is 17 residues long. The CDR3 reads CASSPRVGGGNADTQYF. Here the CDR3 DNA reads TGTGCCAGCAGCCCAAGGGTGGGCGGGGGGAATGCAGATACGCAGTATTTT.